This record covers a single TCR beta chain. Its antigen is unknown. This entry comes from a study of cytomegalovirus exposure and HLA in healthy donors. PCR amplification relied on 60 Vbeta primers (plus 13 Jbeta primers). The table came from immunoSEQ multiplex PCR; TCRdb's copy has only in-frame clones and leaves some out. The sample contains approximately 150,000 clones, roughly four fifths of which appear only once. The study's findings and limits: The authors later linked a missense DCLRE1C variant to TCR beta V- and J-gene trimming. Later on, an analysis tied under 20,000 TCR beta sequences to HLA alleles at 0.05 false discovery rate.

The CDR3 sequence is 15 residues long. Germline lookup yields CDR1 SGHTA and CDR2 FQGTGA. V lost 4 bases to trimming and J lost 8 bases, with 18 bases between them. The chain joins TRBV7-3 to TRBJ2-1, with D perhaps TRBD2 (6 bases). Specimen: PBMCs. This sequence was found in a female donor in good health and CMV-seronegative. CDR3 protein: CASSSGLIRSDEQFF. The DNA for the CDR3 is TGTGCCAGCAGCTCCGGACTAATCCGGTCCGATGAGCAGTTCTTC.